The subject of this entry is one T cell receptor (beta chain). Its target is not known. This specimen comes from a study of cytomegalovirus exposure and HLA in healthy donors. Broader study findings: In a later analysis, donors in an Asian-associated ancestry cluster reportedly had fewer N-insertions in productive TCRs than the cohort mean. Rare TCR sequences dominated, though some public TCRs recurred in many donors. TRBV6-2, TRBV6-3 and some other V segments were excluded as indistinguishable.

Per germline, CDR1 MNHEY and CDR2 SVGAGI. There are 15 residues in the CDR3. Trimming stripped 1 base from V and 3 bases from J, with 7 bases between. A multiplex PCR was run with 60 Vbeta primers and 13 Jbeta primers. The repertoire was sequenced with immunoSEQ multiplex PCR; TCRdb's copy has only in-frame clones and lacks some. Of over 150,000 clones in the sample, over 65% were seen once. The gene calls are TRBV6-5 and TRBJ2-6, with D unresolved. The specimen was PBMCs. The sequence came from a man aged 25 to 40 in good health and CMV-seronegative. The CDR3 DNA reads as TGTGCCAGCAGTTACTATTTCGGTGGGGCCAACGTCCTGACTTTC. Translation: CASSYYFGGANVLTF.